This TCR beta chain appears in the sequencing data of a study of shared clonotypes between healthy human individuals. Regarding the study as a whole: Sampling used blood alone; tissue repertoires probably differ. The study drew on few donors, limiting represented genetic and exposure-history diversity.

Donors were healthy HIV-negative adults without recently reported acute infections or vaccinations. Original data processing: There were no quality scores in the junction-only immunoSEQ sequences, so filtering differed. This table comes from immunoSEQ multiplex PCR, and its TCRdb copy is limited to in-frame clones, with some not included. V, J and clone size are taken as reported in that table, and D and trimming were inferred from the DNA itself. This table holds 950,000 to 1,300,000 clones, approximately 70% found once. This clone was seen a handful of times. Its antigen is unidentified. The CDR3 contains 11 residues. The V and J ends lost 8 bases and 4 bases respectively, with 5 bases between them. CDR1 and CDR2 (germline): MDHEN, SYDVKM.

J is TRBJ1-4 and V is TRBV28; D call uncertain. The material sequenced was memory CD4+ T cells sorted from blood. Subset indicated: CD45RA-negative fraction. This sequence originates from a man between 18 and 29 years old in good health. The CDR3: CASEVNEKLFF. The CDR3 DNA reads as TGTGCCAGCGAAGTTAATGAAAAACTGTTTTTT.